This T cell receptor (beta chain) derives from a study of blood T cell repertoires in COVID-19. Trimming took off 2 bases at V and 0 bases at J, with 8 bases between the two ends. This CDR3 spans 15 amino acids. Germline values: CDR1 SEHNR, CDR2 FQNEAQ (reference sequence). Authors' analysis steps: Amplification of reference gene primers provided the estimated nucleated cell counts. Repertoires were generated with immunoSEQ multiplex PCR, while TCRdb's copy carries only in-frame clones and drops some. The D gene and trimming were derived from the DNA, and the V and J assignments and clone size from that table. The sample contains about 140,000 clones, more than 65% of which appear only once. This clone showed up just a few times.

This chain joins TRBV7-9 and TRBJ2-1; D not certain. Sequenced input: peripheral blood. This clonotype was sampled from a man between 60 and 70 years old with acute or convalescent COVID-19. The CDR3 loop reads CASSLRASSYNEQFF. In nucleotides, the CDR3 is TGTGCCAGCAGCTTACGAGCGAGCTCCTACAATGAGCAGTTCTTC.